These 4 T cell receptor beta chains came from one sample sequenced in a study of monozygotic twins with inflammatory bowel disease. TCRdb re-called the 5' RACE reads and shows each CDR3 protein once, DNA omitted. With roughly 140,000 distinct CDR3 sequences in the sample, the ten largest clones hold 2% to 2.5%. The sample comprised blood. The receptors here all came from a human donor with ulcerative colitis or Crohn's disease, or a healthy co-twin of an affected twin (not recorded which).

This CDR3 is CASSHPDSQLQHF. This chain connects TRBV4-1 to TRBJ1-5; the TRBD1 assignment by TCRdb is unverifiable without DNA. CDR3 length equals 13 residues. In germline, CDR1 is MGHRA, CDR2 YSYEKL.

The genes are TRBV20-1 and TRBJ2-7. CDR1 is DFQATT and CDR2 is SNEGSKA in the germline V gene (reference sequence). The CDR3 loop spans 13 amino acids. The CDR3 sequence is CSATRHDTYEQYF.

The J gene is TRBJ1-1, the V gene TRBV7-9. CDR3 size: 12 residues. Germline V lookup: CDR1 SEHNR, CDR2 FQNEAQ (reference sequence). This chain's CDR3 is CASSQQNTEAFF.

The chain recombines TRBV18 with TRBJ1-5. Germline-derived CDR1 and CDR2 are KGHSH and LQKENI. This CDR3 region has 13 residues. CDR3 sequence: CASSPQKGQPQHF.